Following are 13 T cell receptor beta chains from one sample sequenced in a study of cytomegalovirus exposure and HLA in healthy donors. The PCR employed 60 Vbeta primers together with 13 Jbeta primers. The repertoire was sequenced with immunoSEQ multiplex PCR; TCRdb's copy has only in-frame clones and lacks some. The data contain hundreds of thousands of clones, roughly 70% of them singletons. Sequencing was carried out using PBMCs. Receptors originate from a woman aged 25 to 39 in good health and CMV-seronegative.

Points on this clone: A much larger clone lies a single base off, so this may be a read error. The rearrangement uses TRBV14 and TRBJ2-5, with D perhaps TRBD2 (6 bases). This CDR3 region has 13 residues. In germline, CDR1 is SGHDN, CDR2 FVKESK. CDR3 protein: CPSSQAGYETQYF. The DNA for the CDR3 is TGTCCCAGCAGCCAAGCGGGTTATGAGACCCAGTACTTC. The whole variable domain, remainder taken from reference TRBV14 and TRBJ2-5, is EAGVTQFPSHSVIEKGQTVTLRCDPISGHDNLYWYRRVMGKEIKFLLHFVKESKQDESGMPNNRFLAERTGGTYSTLKVQPAELEDSGVYFCPSSQAGYETQYFGPGTRLLVL.

This clone was recorded only once. The chain joins TRBV11-3 to TRBJ1-1, with D unresolved. The CDR3 loop spans 14 amino acids. V was shortened by 3 bases and J by 4 bases, with 12 bases between the two germline ends. From germline, CDR1 is SGHNT and CDR2 YENEEA. The CDR3 DNA reads as TGTGCCAGCAGCTTCCCCCGTGGAGGCACTGAAGCTTTCTTT. This codes for CASSFPRGGTEAFF. Drawing the rest from reference TRBV11-3 and TRBJ1-1, the complete variable domain is EAGVVQSPRYKIIEKKQPVAFWCNPISGHNTLYWYLQNLGQGPELLIRYENEEAVDDSQLPKDRFSAERLKGVDSTLKIQPAELGDSAVYLCASSFPRGGTEAFFGQGTRLTVV.

This clone occurred once. CDR3 coding DNA: TGTGCCTGGTCCCTAGGGGCTAGCGGAAACACCGGGGAGCTGTTTTTT. It translates to CAWSLGASGNTGELFF. J is TRBJ2-2 and V is TRBV30; 7 bases fit TRBD2. V lost 5 bases to trimming and J lost 2 bases; unmatched junction nucleotides: 11. This CDR3 comprises 16 residues. Germline V gene data show CDR1 as GTSNPN and CDR2 as SVGIG (reference sequence).

This chain links TRBV19 with TRBJ2-2; a weak D match, TRBD2 (5 bases). The CDR3 runs to 15 residues. V was cut by 5 bases and J by 1 base, with 11 bases left in between. Germline assignment: CDR1 LNHDA and CDR2 SQIVND (reference sequence). CDR3 residues: CASSLNRGNTGELFF. DNA for the CDR3: TGTGCCAGTAGTCTAAACCGGGGGAACACCGGGGAGCTGTTTTTT.

The rearrangement uses TRBV21-1 and TRBJ1-2; TRBD1 reflects the table's D call only, with no check against the DNA. TRBV21-1 is classified as a pseudogene. The CDR3 runs 11 residues. CDR3 coding DNA: TGTGCCGTAGCAGGGATCTATGGCTACACCTTC. Translation gives CAVAGIYGYTF.

This clone was seen a few times. DNA for the CDR3: TGCAGCGTTCGCGGGGACGGCTACGAGCAGTACTTC. Translation: CSVRGDGYEQYF. The genes are TRBV29-1 and TRBJ2-5, with D perhaps matching TRBD2 (6 bases). Matching the DNA end better, TRBJ2-7 makes the J call doubtful. Germline CDR1 is SQVTM and CDR2 is ANQGSEA. This CDR3 contains 12 residues.

Turning to this clone: One end of the junction fails to match germline, which may point to a read error. This sequence joins TRBV19 and TRBJ1-6; possible D gene TRBD1, 6 bases. Per germline, CDR1 LNHDA and CDR2 SQIVND (reference sequence). The CDR3 totals 14 residues. The CDR3 sequence is CASSIFEGDSPLNF. CDR3 bases: TGTGCCAGTAGTATCTTTGAGGGGGATTCCCCCCTCAACTTT.

V is TRBV14 and J is TRBJ2-3, with D unresolved. CDR1 and CDR2 from the germline V gene are SGHDN and FVKESK. V was trimmed by 2 bases and J by 2 bases, leaving 14 bases between them. CDR3 length equals 16 residues. CDR3 region: CASSQFAEVSTDTQYF. CDR3 nucleotides: TGTGCCAGCAGCCAATTTGCAGAAGTCTCCACAGATACGCAGTATTTT.

To note about this clone: Different DNA sequences within this sample yield the same CDR3. The V call is TRBV4-1, the J call TRBJ1-5; 10 bases line up with TRBD1. The CDR3 runs 14 residues. Germline V CDR1 and CDR2: MGHRA, YSYEKL. V dropped 3 bases and J dropped 7; count of bases not matched to a gene: 3. The CDR3 DNA reads as TGCGCCAGCAGCCATCCGGGACAGGGGCAGCCCCAGCATTTT. As protein: CASSHPGQGQPQHF.

Concerning this clone: Other DNA sequences in the same sample also yield this CDR3. The DNA of the CDR3 is TGTGCCAGCAGCTCCAGCGGGCGGCTCTCCTACAATGAGCAGTTCTTC. This gives the protein CASSSSGRLSYNEQFF. The chain combines TRBV13 with TRBJ2-1; D might be TRBD2 (6 bases). V lost 4 bases to trimming and J lost 0 bases, with 13 bases between them. This CDR3 has 16 amino acids. CDR1 PRHDT and CDR2 FYEKMQ come from the germline V gene (reference sequence).

This clone appeared once. This chain's CDR3 is CASSAPGVIGYTF. Written as DNA, the CDR3 is TGTGCCAGCAGTGCCCCAGGGGTAATAGGCTACACCTTC. The V call is TRBV2, the J call TRBJ1-2; D perhaps matches TRBD1 (6 bases). Trimming left V 4 bases short and J 8 bases short, with 14 bases between. The CDR3 length is 13 residues. Germline-derived CDR1 and CDR2 are SNHLY and FYNNEI.

The chain couples TRBV5-6 to TRBJ1-1, with D uncertain. The CDR3 consists of 14 residues. Deletions cut 4 bases from V and 6 bases from J, with 16 bases between. Germline values: CDR1 SGHDT, CDR2 YYEEEE. The CDR3 is CASSQQPAEAEAFF. DNA of the CDR3: TGTGCCAGCAGCCAGCAACCGGCCGAGGCTGAAGCTTTCTTT.

This clone is a singleton in its sample. This chain uses TRBV30 with TRBJ2-7; TRBD1 is a possible D gene (5 bases). Germline values: CDR1 GTSNPN, CDR2 SVGIG (reference sequence). V lost 3 bases and J lost 4, with 16 bases in between. The CDR3 totals 14 residues. This CDR3 reads CAWSVRVLSYEQYF. The CDR3 DNA reads TGTGCCTGGAGCGTCAGGGTTCTGAGTTACGAGCAGTACTTC.